Each of the 28 T cell receptor beta chains below was sequenced from the same sample in a study of blood T cell repertoires in COVID-19 (dated by TCRdb to the early 2020s). The method was the immunoSEQ multiplex PCR assay. The immuneACCESS repertoire file appears here via TCRdb, limited to in-frame rearrangements. These files lack a portion of the clones; in checked studies, under half of the deficit traces to unresolved V genes, and the cause of the others is not known. The sample data list roughly 80,000 clones, and approximately 91% of these were observed just once. Clones ranked in the top ten supply about 2.9% of the sample. The sequenced sample consisted of peripheral blood. These receptors were obtained from a woman older than 75 with acute or convalescent COVID-19.

This rearrangement joins TRBV9 to TRBJ2-1, with 8 bases that match TRBD1. Per germline, CDR1 SGDLS and CDR2 YYNGEE. The CDR3 runs to 15 residues. Losses at the gene ends were 3 bases for V and 2 bases for J; bases not matched to a gene: 4. Here the CDR3 DNA reads TGTGCCAGCAGCGCAACAGGGGGTCCCTACAATGAGCAGTTCTTC. It yields the protein CASSATGGPYNEQFF. Drawing the rest from reference TRBV9 and TRBJ2-1, the complete variable domain is DSGVTQTPKHLITATGQRVTLRCSPRSGDLSVYWYQQSLDQGLQFLIQYYNGEERAKGNILERFSAQQFPDLHSELNLSSLELGDSALYFCASSATGGPYNEQFFGPGTRLTVL.

CDR3: CASSLNGGYTF. In DNA form, the CDR3 reads TGCGCCAGCAGCTTAAATGGCGGCTACACCTTC. This chain uses TRBV5-1 with TRBJ1-2, with D hard to call. This CDR3 spans 11 amino acids. Per the germline V gene, CDR1 is SGHRS and CDR2 is YFSETQ. V was trimmed by 2 bases and J by 8 bases, leaving 7 bases between them.

The chain combines TRBV2 with TRBJ1-5, with 7 bases aligning to TRBD1. CDR3 size: 14 residues. The trim removed 5 bases at V and 2 bases at J, leaving 3 bases unmatched. CDR1 and CDR2 (germline): SNHLY, FYNNEI. The CDR3: CASSFGQGNQPQHF. CDR3 sequence (DNA): TGTGCCAGCAGTTTCGGACAGGGCAATCAGCCCCAGCATTTT. Combining the CDR3 with reference TRBV2 and TRBJ1-5 gives the whole variable domain EPEVTQTPSHQVTQMGQEVILRCVPISNHLYFYWYRQILGQKVEFLVSFYNNEISEKSEIFDDQFSVERPDGSNFTLKIRSTKLEDSAMYFCASSFGQGNQPQHFGDGTRLSIL.

The rearrangement uses TRBV7-9 and TRBJ2-5, with D perhaps TRBD1 (7 bases). CDR1 and CDR2 (germline): SEHNR, FQNEAQ (reference sequence). The CDR3 has 13 residues. The V end lost 7 bases, the J end lost 2 bases, and 11 bases lay between the germline ends. The CDR3 is CASIQGGQETQYF. Here the CDR3 DNA reads TGTGCCAGCATCCAGGGGGGACAAGAGACCCAGTACTTC. The whole variable domain, filled in from reference TRBV7-9 and TRBJ2-5, reads DTGVSQNPRHKITKRGQNVTFRCDPISEHNRLYWYRQTLGQGPEFLTYFQNEAQLEKSRLLSDRFSAERPKGSFSTLEIQRTEQGDSAMYLCASIQGGQETQYFGPGTRLLVL.

The chain carries TRBV4-3 and TRBJ2-7, with 9 bases lining up with TRBD2. The germline CDR1 and CDR2 sequences are LGHNA and YSLEER. CDR3 length: 15 residues. V lost 0 bases and J lost 3; bases outside the gene matches: 3. Written as DNA, the CDR3 is TGCGCCAGCAGCCAAGAGGCGGGGGGGTTCTACGAGCAGTACTTC. Protein sequence: CASSQEAGGFYEQYF.

This clone was counted a few times. The chain is built from TRBV6-5 and TRBJ2-3; 8 bases map to TRBD2. Trimming removed 0 bases from V and 7 bases from J; junction bases left unmatched: 6. The CDR3 runs to 15 residues. The germline CDR1 and CDR2 sequences are MNHEY and SVGAGI. The CDR3 DNA sequence: TGTGCCAGCAGTTACTCGCGGGGGGCCCCATATACGCAGTATTTT. The encoded protein is CASSYSRGAPYTQYF.

The rearrangement joins TRBV5-6 to TRBJ2-2; 9 bases are shared with TRBD1. Germline values: CDR1 SGHDT, CDR2 YYEEEE. There are 16 residues in the CDR3. Unmatched junction bases numbered 4, after V lost 1 base and J lost 3 bases. The CDR3 loop is CASSLWTGVYTGELFF. The CDR3 bases are TGTGCCAGCAGCTTGTGGACAGGGGTCTACACCGGGGAGCTGTTTTTT.

The CDR3 loop is CASSWRGVYSGANVLTF. CDR3 coding DNA: TGTGCCAGCAGTTGGAGGGGAGTCTATTCTGGGGCCAACGTCCTGACTTTC. J is TRBJ2-6 and V is TRBV27, with D perhaps TRBD2 (6 bases). Germline V gene sequence: CDR1 MNHEY, CDR2 SMNVEV (reference sequence). This CDR3 is 17 amino acids long. Between the trimmed V and J ends, which lost 4 bases and 1 base, there was a span of 14 bases.

The chain links TRBV30 to TRBJ2-7; D is uncertain. CDR3 length: 13 residues. Germline V gene sequence: CDR1 GTSNPN, CDR2 SVGIG (reference sequence). V was cut by 0 bases and J by 0 bases, with 6 bases left in between. The CDR3 coding sequence is TGTGCCTGGAGTGTAAGTAGCTCCTACGAGCAGTACTTC. This gives the protein CAWSVSSSYEQYF.

The chain uses TRBV6-2 or TRBV6-3 and TRBJ1-4, with TRBD1 identical over 8 bases. Germline CDR1 MNHEY, CDR2 SVGEGT. CDR3 length: 14 amino acids. After removal of 5 bases from V and 5 bases from J, the junction contained 4 bases not matched to a gene. Here the CDR3 reads CASSKGQVNEKLFF. DNA of the CDR3: TGTGCCAGCAGTAAGGGACAGGTGAATGAAAAACTGTTTTTT.

J is TRBJ2-7 and V is TRBV10-3; D is perhaps TRBD2 (6 bases). The CDR3 has 11 residues. Germline lookup yields CDR1 ENHRY and CDR2 SYGVKD. Trimming removed 7 bases from V and 3 bases from J, with 7 bases in between. The CDR3 is CAIMRGYEQYF. CDR3 DNA: TGTGCCATCATGCGGGGCTACGAGCAGTACTTC.

This clone has just a few counts. CDR3 residues: CASSQYRNSPLHF. CDR3 DNA sequence: TGTGCCAGCAGCCAATACAGGAATTCACCCCTCCACTTT. J is TRBJ1-6 and V is TRBV13, with D possibly matching TRBD1 (5 bases). Germline V gives CDR1 PRHDT, CDR2 FYEKMQ (reference sequence). The V end lost 5 bases, the J end lost 7 bases, and 9 bases lay between the germline ends. The CDR3 totals 13 residues. Looking up the rest from reference TRBV13 and TRBJ1-6 gives the full variable domain: AAGVIQSPRHLIKEKRETATLKCYPIPRHDTVYWYQQGPGQDPQFLISFYEKMQSDKGSIPDRFSAQQFSDYHSELNMSSLELGDSALYFCASSQYRNSPLHFGNGTRLTVT.

This chain uses TRBV27 with TRBJ2-3, with unresolved D. Germline assignment: CDR1 MNHEY and CDR2 SMNVEV (reference sequence). CDR3 length equals 16 residues. V dropped 6 bases and J dropped 1 base, with 17 bases sitting between them. The CDR3 DNA reads as TGTGCCAGCAGCACGCGTCGATTTTCTGGCACAGATACGCAGTATTTT. It translates to CASSTRRFSGTDTQYF.

The V call is TRBV4-3, the J call TRBJ1-2; 7 bases fit TRBD1. V trimming: 1 base; J trimming: 7 bases; junction bases outside the gene matches: 0. The CDR3 spans 12 residues. Germline V gene sequence: CDR1 LGHNA, CDR2 YSLEER. The CDR3 coding sequence is TGCGCCAGCAGCCAAGCAGGGGGTGGCTACACCTTC. Translating it yields CASSQAGGGYTF.

The chain recombines TRBV3-1 (or the pseudogene TRBV3-2) with TRBJ1-2; possibly TRBD1 for D (6 bases). Germline V gives CDR1 LGHDT, CDR2 YNNKEL (reference sequence). There are 13 residues in the CDR3. V gave up 2 bases and J gave up 8 bases, with 12 bases separating them. The CDR3 sequence: CASSQLQGNGYTF. DNA of the CDR3: TGTGCCAGCAGCCAACTTCAGGGGAACGGCTACACCTTC.

The chain links TRBV11-1 to TRBJ2-2; 8 nucleotides match TRBD1. Germline V gives CDR1 SGHAT, CDR2 FQDESV (reference sequence). This CDR3 has 16 amino acids. V dropped 3 bases and J dropped 0; count of bases not matched to a gene: 3. CDR3 nucleotide sequence: TGTGCCAGCAGCTTCAGGACAGGGCCGAACACCGGGGAGCTGTTTTTT. This codes for CASSFRTGPNTGELFF.

The chain has TRBV5-4 and TRBJ2-7; D gene uncertain. V lost 4 bases and J 2 bases, leaving 13 bases between the germline ends. The CDR3 sequence is 14 residues long. In germline, CDR1 is SGHNT, CDR2 YYREEE (reference sequence). The CDR3 nucleotides read TGTGCCAGCAGCAATTCAGACTCAGCCTACGAGCAGTACTTC. It yields the protein CASSNSDSAYEQYF.

V is TRBV30 and J is TRBJ1-2, with 8 bases lining up with TRBD1. Germline V gives CDR1 GTSNPN, CDR2 SVGIG (reference sequence). The CDR3 totals 15 residues. J gave up 7 bases and V 3 bases, and 13 bases lay outside the gene matches. CDR3 sequence (DNA): TGTGCCTGGAGCCCCCCTAGGGCCAGGGGGCTTGGCTACACCTTC. It yields the protein CAWSPPRARGLGYTF.

The rearrangement joins TRBV19 to TRBJ2-3; the match to TRBD2 covers 15 bases. This CDR3 comprises 24 residues. The V gene end was trimmed by 7 bases and the J gene end by 1 base; junction bases not matched to a gene: 27. Germline V gene sequence: CDR1 LNHDA, CDR2 SQIVND (reference sequence). The DNA for the CDR3 is TGTGCCAGTAACCCTAAAGCGGGACAGGGTGGATTGGGACTAGCGGGGGGCGGCACAGATACGCAGTATTTT. Protein: CASNPKAGQGGLGLAGGGTDTQYF. Supplemented by reference TRBV19 and TRBJ2-3, the full variable domain reads DGGITQSPKYLFRKEGQNVTLSCEQNLNHDAMYWYRQDPGQGLRLIYYSQIVNDFQKGDIAEGYSVSREKKESFPLTVTSAQKNPTAFYLCASNPKAGQGGLGLAGGGTDTQYFGPGTRLTVL.

V usage is TRBV20-1 and J usage is TRBJ1-2; 7 bases line up with TRBD1. Germline-derived CDR1 and CDR2 are DFQATT and SNEGSKA (reference sequence). V shed 6 bases, J shed 8 bases, and the junction held 6 bases outside the gene matches. CDR3 length: 11 amino acids. In nucleotides, the CDR3 is TGCAGTGCAGGAACAGGGGCGGGCTACACCTTC. This gives the protein CSAGTGAGYTF.

V gene TRBV5-4 combines with J gene TRBJ1-5; weak D call: TRBD1 (6 bases). V lost 6 bases and J lost 0, with 10 bases in between. This CDR3 has 14 residues. Germline loops: CDR1 SGHNT, CDR2 YYREEE (reference sequence). The CDR3 region is CASTLQGSNQPQHF. Written as DNA, the CDR3 is TGTGCCAGCACCCTACAGGGTAGCAATCAGCCCCAGCATTTT.

V and J are TRBV18 and TRBJ1-5; D not resolved. The V and J ends lost 2 bases and 6 bases respectively, with 5 bases between them. CDR3 length: 12 residues. Germline CDR1 KGHSH, CDR2 LQKENI. The chain's CDR3 is CASSPGSQPQHF. The CDR3, as DNA: TGTGCCAGCTCACCAGGGAGTCAGCCCCAGCATTTT.

The chain couples TRBV28 to TRBJ1-5; D might be TRBD1 (6 bases). The length of the CDR3 is 13 residues. Germline V CDR1 and CDR2: MDHEN, SYDVKM. The ends were cut back, 2 bases at V and 6 bases at J, with 8 bases in the middle. The CDR3 here is CASSLRGTQPQHF. In DNA form, the CDR3 reads TGTGCCAGCAGTTTAAGGGGGACTCAGCCCCAGCATTTT.

This chain connects TRBV5-4 to TRBJ2-2, with D perhaps matching TRBD2 (6 bases). In germline, CDR1 is SGHNT, CDR2 YYREEE (reference sequence). This CDR3 has 15 amino acids. Trimming stripped 3 bases from V and 5 bases from J, with 14 bases between. The CDR3 nucleotides are TGTGCCAGCAGCTGGAGGGACGGAGAAACCGGGGAGCTGTTTTTT. Encoded protein: CASSWRDGETGELFF.

A remark on this clone: At one end, the junction sequence differs from germline, possibly due to a read error. This chain connects TRBV29-1 to TRBJ2-3; 10 bases map to TRBD2. Germline-derived CDR1 and CDR2 are SQVTM and ANQGSEA. The CDR3 sequence is 12 residues long. CDR3 DNA sequence: TGTTCCTTAGCGGGAGGATCAGATACGCAGTATTTT. Its translation: CSLAGGSDTQYF.

The genes are TRBV7-9 and TRBJ1-1; TRBD1 matches at 9 bases. Germline CDR1 is SEHNR and CDR2 is FQNEAQ (reference sequence). Trimming cost V 3 bases and J 3 bases; bases outside gene matches: 8. The CDR3 is 16 residues long. The chain's CDR3 is CASSFGQGNRHTEAFF. The CDR3 bases are TGTGCCAGCAGCTTCGGACAGGGGAATAGGCACACTGAAGCTTTCTTT. Filled out from reference TRBV7-9 and TRBJ1-1, the complete variable domain reads DTGVSQNPRHKITKRGQNVTFRCDPISEHNRLYWYRQTLGQGPEFLTYFQNEAQLEKSRLLSDRFSAERPKGSFSTLEIQRTEQGDSAMYLCASSFGQGNRHTEAFFGQGTRLTVV.

The chain joins TRBV7-8 to TRBJ1-5; unclear D gene. CDR1 is SGHVS, CDR2 FQNEAQ, per germline. CDR3 length equals 15 residues. Trimming pared 3 bases from V and 0 bases from J, leaving 9 bases between. CDR3 sequence (DNA): TGTGCCAGCAGCTTTGAACGGTTTAGCAATCAGCCCCAGCATTTT. It translates to CASSFERFSNQPQHF.

The rearrangement uses TRBV7-2 and TRBJ2-3, with 7 bases aligning to TRBD2. This CDR3 region has 15 residues. The germline V gene has CDR1 SGHTA and CDR2 FQGNSA. V lost 1 base, J lost 5 bases, and 6 bases stayed unmatched. The DNA for the CDR3 is TGTGCCAGCAGCTTAGGAGGCCTAGCGGTAGATACGCAGTATTTT. It encodes CASSLGGLAVDTQYF.